This T cell receptor beta chain derives from a study of OX40 agonist ivuxolimab in advanced cancers. As for the study in general: Every patient in dose escalation had hepatocellular carcinoma, melanoma, renal cell or head and neck cancer. Overall study results and limits: Partial responders at 0.1-3.0 mg/kg showed near-lowest clonal expansion. In CD8+ T cells, expanded clones were on average more numerous than in CD4+.

Trimming took 0 bases from V and 2 from J, leaving 10 bases between them. This CDR3 has 15 residues. Per germline, CDR1 MNHEY and CDR2 SVGAGI. Only in-frame clones appear in the TCRdb table, and some are missing; sequencing was by immunoSEQ multiplex PCR. The repertoire includes 60,000 or so clones, 88% of them detected once, and more than 4.5% sits in the top ten. This clone was counted a single time. Its matching antigen is unknown. The chain carries TRBV6-5 and TRBJ1-1, with a tentative D call TRBD1 (6 bases). The sample consisted of CD4+ or CD8+ T cells sorted from blood, taken in a trial of the OX40 agonist ivuxolimab. This receptor was obtained from an adult with an advanced solid tumor such as melanoma, head and neck, liver or kidney cancer. Written as DNA, the CDR3 is TGTGCCAGCAGTTACTCGAACAGGGTTAACACTGAAGCTTTCTTT. It encodes CASSYSNRVNTEAFF.